One sample yielded the 27 T cell receptor beta chains listed below, sequenced in a study of CD8+ T cells in alopecia areata. Extraction of RNA preceded its reverse transcription into cDNA, which served as the sequencing template. The protocol was immunoSEQ multiplex PCR, while the TCRdb copy is restricted to in-frame clones and leaves out a portion. The sample yields under 350,000 clones, without any singletons. On the basis of CD4, CD8alpha, NKG2D, NKG2ACE and other markers, pooled cutaneous lymph node cells were sorted. Sequenced sample: CD4+ T cells sorted from a lymph node. The receptors were gathered from a C3H/HeJ mouse with alopecia areata. The MHC haplotype of this mouse line is H2-k.

This clone was picked up a small number of times. The listed genes are named as in mouse. The read is 4 residues too short to cover the CDR3 end, so that end is filled in from the germline J gene. This chain joins TRBV12-1 and TRBJ2-1; 8 nucleotides agree with TRBD1. Germline CDR1 reads SGHSN; CDR2 reads HYEKVE. With 0 bases clipped from V and 2 bases from J, the junction kept 11 bases outside the gene matches. There are 18 residues in the CDR3. The sequenced part of the CDR3 DNA is TGTGCCAGCTCTCTCGTGCCCCGACAGGGGAGGGACTATGCT. Amino acid sequence: CASSLVPRQGRDYA. The whole CDR3 protein reads CASSLVPRQGRDYAEQFF.

As for this clone: Here the gene names and germline are mouse. The read stops 4 residues short of the end of the CDR3; the missing end is completed from the germline J gene. The chain couples TRBV1 to TRBJ1-2, with unresolved D. This CDR3 spans 16 amino acids. Trimming took off 0 bases at V and 0 bases at J, with 11 bases between the two ends. Germline V lookup: CDR1 NSQYPW, CDR2 LRSPGD (reference sequence). The CDR3 loop reads CTCSADPAGANSDYTF. The covered CDR3 bases are TGCACCTGCAGTGCAGATCCCGCAGGTGCAAACTCC.

This clone was detected only a few times. Mouse names are used for the genes. Incomplete CDR3 DNA: TGTGCCAGCGGTGATCCTGGGGGGGTTGCAGAA. Amino acids: CASGDPGGVAE. The entire CDR3 protein reads CASGDPGGVAETLYF. The chain has TRBV13-2 and TRBJ2-3, with 9 bases identical to TRBD2. The observed sequence ends 4 residues before the CDR3 terminus, with the missing tail filled in from the germline J gene. V was clipped by 1 base and J by 2 bases; unmatched bases: 2. Germline assignment: CDR1 NNHNN and CDR2 SYGAGS (reference sequence). The CDR3 runs 15 residues.

A word on this clone: Mouse gene names and germline throughout. The sequence runs out 4 residues before the end of the CDR3; the remainder is reconstructed from the germline J gene. The J gene is TRBJ2-7, the V gene TRBV19; D is perhaps TRBD1 (5 bases). V was cut by 6 bases and J by 3 bases, with 7 bases left in between. The CDR3 spans 11 residues. The germline gives CDR1 FNHDT, CDR2 SITEND (reference sequence). The CDR3 sequence: CASIRDYEQYF. Partial CDR3 DNA: TGTGCCAGCATCAGGGACTAT.

There are a few counts of this clone. The gene symbols are mouse symbols. The sequence runs out 4 residues before the end of the CDR3; the remainder is reconstructed from the germline J gene. The chain joins TRBV13-2 to TRBJ2-1; 8 nucleotides agree with TRBD1. The V gene's germline CDR1 is NNHNN and CDR2 SYGAGS (reference sequence). This CDR3 region has 13 residues. CDR3 sequence: CASGDGTGTEQFF. Incomplete CDR3 DNA: TGTGCCAGCGGTGATGGGACAGGGACT.

A word on this clone: Gene names are mouse gene names. The observed sequence ends 4 residues before the CDR3 terminus, with the missing tail filled in from the germline J gene. Different DNA sequences within this sample yield the same CDR3. This chain links TRBV17 with TRBJ1-1; 7 bases map to TRBD1. Germline V gene sequence: CDR1 MNHDT, CDR2 YYDKIL. J lost 1 base, V lost 5 bases, and 4 bases had no gene match. CDR3 size: 14 residues. The CDR3 here is CASSRQGGNTEVFF. The sequenced part of the CDR3 DNA is TGTGCTAGCAGTCGACAGGGCGGAAACACA.

Worth noting for this clone: The germline and genes are mouse ones. The CDR3 end falls 4 residues outside the read, so it is completed with the germline J gene. This chain connects TRBV14 to TRBJ2-2; TRBD1 agrees at 10 bases. CDR1 SGHDT and CDR2 FRDEAV come from the germline V gene. This CDR3 spans 13 amino acids. After removal of 10 bases from V and 3 bases from J, the junction contained 3 bases not matched to a gene. The CDR3 is CALGTGDTGQLYF. Incomplete CDR3 DNA: TGTGCCCTCGGGACAGGGGACACCGGG.

This clone was seen only a few times. Gene and germline names: mouse. The observed sequence ends 4 residues before the CDR3 terminus, with the missing tail filled in from the germline J gene. V is TRBV1 and J is TRBJ2-1; the D is unclear. Trimming cost V 5 bases and J 1 base, with 6 bases left between them. Germline V gene data show CDR1 as NSQYPW and CDR2 as LRSPGD (reference sequence). There are 13 residues in the CDR3. The CDR3 reads CTCSHSNYAEQFF. The sequenced CDR3 bases are TGCACCTGCAGTCACAGCAACTATGCT.

A note on this clone: These gene names are mouse names. The CDR3 extends 4 residues past the end of the read, so its final part is completed from the germline J gene. This rearrangement joins TRBV1 to TRBJ2-7, with 10 bases aligning to TRBD1. The germline gives CDR1 NSQYPW, CDR2 LRSPGD (reference sequence). This CDR3 region has 11 residues. Partial CDR3 DNA: TGCACCTGCGGGACAGGGGAT. Its protein product is CTCGTGD. The full CDR3 protein is CTCGTGDEQYF.

This clone occurred many times. The gene names here belong to mouse. Sequencing ends 4 residues short of the CDR3 end; the germline J gene provides the rest. The chain uses TRBV13-2 and TRBJ2-1; 10 nucleotides match TRBD1. V trimming: 5 bases; J trimming: 3 bases; junction bases outside the gene matches: 5. CDR3 length equals 15 residues. Germline values: CDR1 NNHNN, CDR2 SYGAGS (reference sequence). The CDR3: CASGRDRGGYAEQFF. CDR3 bases read: TGTGCCAGCGGCCGGGACAGGGGTGGCTATGCT.

As for this clone: The gene names given are mouse names. The CDR3 end falls 4 residues outside the read, so it is completed with the germline J gene. The V gene is TRBV13-2, the J gene TRBJ2-7; 12 bases line up with TRBD2. The CDR3 extends over 14 amino acids. Germline V lookup: CDR1 NNHNN, CDR2 SYGAGS (reference sequence). The covered CDR3 bases are TGTGCCAGCGGTGAGGGACTGGGGGGAGAT. Amino acids: CASGEGLGGD. The whole CDR3 protein reads CASGEGLGGDEQYF.

About this clone itself: Germline and genes: mouse. The read ends 4 residues shy of where the CDR3 ends; the end is completed using the germline J gene. The rearrangement links TRBV13-1 to TRBJ2-2, with a tentative D call TRBD1 (5 bases). V lost 5 bases and J 3 bases, leaving 11 bases between the germline ends. Germline CDR1 and CDR2: NSHNY and SYGAGN. The CDR3 runs to 14 residues. The CDR3 is CASRPGKDTGQLYF. CDR3 DNA, as far as it was read: TGTGCCAGCAGACCAGGGAAGGACACCGGG.

Turning to this clone: Germline and genes here are mouse. The read falls 4 residues short of the CDR3 end, and the missing part is taken from the germline J gene. Other DNA sequences from this sample encode an identical CDR3 as well. The chain has TRBV19 and TRBJ1-1; 8 nucleotides agree with TRBD1. The CDR3 length is 14 residues. The V segment lost 2 bases and the J segment 3 bases; nucleotides outside the gene matches: 3. Per the germline V gene, CDR1 is FNHDT and CDR2 is SITEND (reference sequence). The CDR3: CASSIRGRDTEVFF. The DNA read from the CDR3 is TGTGCCAGCAGTATCAGGGGGCGGGACACA.

This clone came up a few times. The listed genes are named as in mouse. The CDR3 end falls 4 residues outside the read, so it is completed with the germline J gene. The rearrangement links TRBV5 to TRBJ2-1; TRBD1 aligns across 9 bases. Germline CDR1 and CDR2: LGHNA and YNLKQL (reference sequence). The CDR3 sequence is 15 residues long. V gave up 0 bases and J gave up 4 bases; unmatched junction bases: 1. The CDR3 region is CASSQEDRGYAEQFF. The part of the CDR3 DNA that was read is TGTGCCAGCAGCCAAGAGGACAGGGGATATGCT.

This clone was counted only a few times. Gene names are the mouse ones. The sequenced fragment ends 4 residues before the CDR3 boundary, so the rest is inferred from the germline J gene. The sample has other DNA sequences that encode this CDR3 too. V is TRBV1 and J is TRBJ1-2; 7 bases map to TRBD1. With V trimmed by 0 bases and J by 3 bases, 4 bases remained unmatched. The CDR3 extends over 15 amino acids. Germline loops: CDR1 NSQYPW, CDR2 LRSPGD (reference sequence). CDR3 amino acids: CTCSAEAGGDSDYTF. The DNA read from the CDR3 is TGCACCTGCAGTGCAGAGGCAGGGGGAGACTCC. Full variable domain (outside the CDR3, taken from reference TRBV1 and TRBJ1-2): VTLLEQNPRWRLVPRGQAVNLRCILKNSQYPWMSWYQQDLQKQLQWLFTLRSPGDKEVKSLPGADYLATRVTDTELRLQVANMSQGRTLYCTCSAEAGGDSDYTFGSGTRLLVI.

For this clone: Gene names and germline match the mouse. The CDR3 goes on 4 residues after the read ends, and that part is filled in from the germline J gene. Other DNA sequences in this sample translate to the same CDR3. This chain links TRBV13-1 with TRBJ2-5; 7 bases are shared with TRBD1. This CDR3 region has 13 residues. The ends lost 5 bases at V and 3 bases at J; junction bases unmatched: 3. CDR1 NSHNY and CDR2 SYGAGN come from the germline V gene. CDR3 loop: CASSDRDQDTQYF. CDR3 bases read: TGTGCCAGCAGCGACAGGGATCAAGAC.

This clone was detected only a few times. The gene names here belong to mouse. The CDR3 end falls 4 residues outside the read, so it is completed with the germline J gene. At the DNA level, this CDR3 is encoded by other sequences in the same sample as well. The V and J genes are TRBV13-2 and TRBJ2-2, with a possible D match to TRBD1 (6 bases). Germline CDR1 and CDR2: NNHNN and SYGAGS (reference sequence). Trimming removed 2 bases from V and 0 bases from J, with 8 bases in between. CDR3 length equals 15 residues. The sequenced part of the CDR3 DNA is TGTGCCAGCGGTGACTCAGGGGCAAACACCGGG. Protein sequence: CASGDSGANTG. The entire CDR3 is CASGDSGANTGQLYF.

Remarks on this clone: Gene names and germline refer to mouse. The CDR3 end falls 4 residues outside the read, so it is completed with the germline J gene. The V call is TRBV31, the J call TRBJ2-1, with TRBD2 matching 12 bases. The junction had 3 bases not matched to a gene; V was cut back by 0 bases and J by 3 bases. The CDR3 consists of 16 residues. Germline CDR1 and CDR2: GKSSPN and SITVG. The CDR3 DNA, read in part, is TGTGCCTGGAGTCTCCGGACTGGGGGGGGCTATGCT. Residues: CAWSLRTGGGYA. The entire CDR3 protein is CAWSLRTGGGYAEQFF. The full variable domain, its missing parts supplied by reference TRBV31 and TRBJ2-1, is AQTIHQWPVAEIKAVGSPLSLGCTIKGKSSPNLYWYWQATGGTLQQLFYSITVGQVESVVQLNLSASRPKDDQFILSTEKLLLSHSGFYLCAWSLRTGGGYAEQFFGPGTRLTVL.

Points on this clone: These gene names are mouse names. The CDR3 is cut off 3 residues early in the read; its end comes from the germline J gene. The chain is built from TRBV1 and TRBJ1-6; tentative D call: TRBD1 (6 bases). TRBJ1-6 is identified as an open reading frame with a role that is uncertain. V was clipped by 0 bases and J by 1 base, with 10 bases between them. The CDR3 loop spans 17 amino acids. Germline assignment: CDR1 NSQYPW and CDR2 LRSPGD (reference sequence). CDR3 residues: CTCSADEGGSYNSPLYF. The sequenced part of the CDR3 DNA is TGCACCTGCAGTGCAGATGAGGGGGGGTCCTATAATTCGCCC.

This clone was recorded at least ten times. The genes are named according to mouse. The missing CDR3 end, 4 residues past where the read stops, is filled in from the germline J gene. The chain is built from TRBV1 and TRBJ2-1, with TRBD1 as a possible D gene (6 bases). V was pared by 5 bases and J by 1 base, with 9 bases between. The germline V gene encodes CDR1 NSQYPW and CDR2 LRSPGD (reference sequence). CDR3 length: 14 residues. The covered CDR3 bases are TGCACCTGCAGTACGGGACAAAACTATGCT. This gives the protein CTCSTGQNYA. The entire CDR3 protein is CTCSTGQNYAEQFF.

This clone was recorded a few times. Germline and genes: mouse. The CDR3 end is not reached by the read, which stops 4 residues before it; the germline J gene fills it in. This sample also contains other DNA sequences that code for the same CDR3. The genes are TRBV19 and TRBJ1-2; D perhaps matches TRBD1 (6 bases). Germline V gene sequence: CDR1 FNHDT, CDR2 SITEND (reference sequence). Trimming cost V 2 bases and J 2 bases, with 10 bases left between them. The CDR3 length is 14 residues. Incomplete CDR3 DNA: TGTGCCAGCAGTATGAGGGGGGCGAACTCC. Its translation is CASSMRGANS. The CDR3 as a whole reads CASSMRGANSDYTF.

In regard to this clone: All gene names here are mouse names. The read finishes 4 residues shy of the CDR3 end, and the germline J gene is used to complete it. In the same sample, other DNA sequences code for this CDR3. This rearrangement joins TRBV1 to TRBJ2-5, with a weak D call TRBD2 (6 bases). The length of the CDR3 is 13 residues. Germline V lookup: CDR1 NSQYPW, CDR2 LRSPGD (reference sequence). The germline V and J ends were trimmed by 6 bases and 3 bases, with 10 bases remaining between them. The CDR3 DNA, read in part, is TGCACCTGCAGAGATTGGGGGCAAGAC. Amino acid sequence: CTCRDWGQD. The full CDR3 sequence reads CTCRDWGQDTQYF. The whole variable domain, filled in from reference TRBV1 and TRBJ2-5, reads VTLLEQNPRWRLVPRGQAVNLRCILKNSQYPWMSWYQQDLQKQLQWLFTLRSPGDKEVKSLPGADYLATRVTDTELRLQVANMSQGRTLYCTCRDWGQDTQYFGPGTRLLVL.

On this clone: The germline and genes are mouse ones. The read is 4 residues too short to cover the CDR3 end, so that end is filled in from the germline J gene. The gene calls are TRBV13-3 and TRBJ2-1; 9 bases map to TRBD1. This CDR3 has 13 amino acids. J lost 6 bases, V lost 5 bases, and 3 bases had no gene match. The germline gives CDR1 NNHDY, CDR2 SYVADS. CDR3 sequence: CASSRQGVAEQFF. CDR3 DNA (partial): TGTGCCAGCAGCCGACAGGGGGTTGCT.

This clone occurred a few times. The gene symbols are mouse symbols. Read coverage stops 4 residues before the CDR3 terminus; the germline J gene supplies the remainder. The chain has TRBV13-2 and TRBJ2-1; 9 nucleotides align to TRBD1. The length of the CDR3 is 15 residues. The V gene's germline CDR1 is NNHNN and CDR2 SYGAGS (reference sequence). CDR3 DNA (partial): TGTGCCAGCGGTGAGCCGGGACAGGGAGGGGCT. This gives the protein CASGEPGQGGA. The whole CDR3 sequence is CASGEPGQGGAEQFF.

This clone was counted only a few times. The gene symbols are mouse symbols. The read terminates 4 residues ahead of where the CDR3 ends, so the germline J gene completes it. The chain joins TRBV13-1 to TRBJ2-2; a weak D match, TRBD1 (5 bases). The CDR3 totals 16 residues. In germline, CDR1 is NSHNY, CDR2 SYGAGN. V was trimmed by 3 bases and J by 0 bases, leaving 12 bases between them. The CDR3 reads CASSGARTTNTGQLYF. The sequenced part of the CDR3 DNA is TGTGCCAGCAGTGGGGCCAGGACAACAAACACCGGG.

In the case of this clone: Gene names are mouse gene names. The read gets to within 4 residues of the CDR3 end, and the germline J gene fills in the rest. The chain uses TRBV19 and TRBJ2-3; 8 nucleotides align to TRBD2. The CDR3 length is 16 residues. V lost 2 bases, J lost 0 bases, and 5 bases stayed unmatched. The germline CDR1 and CDR2 sequences are FNHDT and SITEND (reference sequence). CDR3 sequence reads: CASSILVGGSAETLYF. The CDR3 bases that were read are TGTGCCAGCAGTATTTTGGTGGGGGGGAGTGCAGAA.

Comments on this clone: Germline and genes: mouse. The read is 4 residues too short to cover the CDR3 end, so that end is filled in from the germline J gene. Other DNA sequences in the same sample also yield this CDR3. V is TRBV14 and J is TRBJ2-7, with D maybe TRBD1 (6 bases). CDR1 is SGHDT and CDR2 is FRDEAV in the germline V gene. The V end lost 4 bases, the J end lost 0 bases, and 11 bases lay between the germline ends. The CDR3 is made up of 14 amino acids. CDR3 bases read: TGTGCCAGCAGTCAAACAGGGAGCTCCTAT. Its protein product is CASSQTGSSY. The full CDR3 protein is CASSQTGSSYEQYF. The complete variable domain, with remaining parts taken from reference TRBV14 and TRBJ2-7, reads EAGVTQSPRYAVLQEGQAVSFWCDPISGHDTLYWYQQPRDQGPQLLVYFRDEAVIDNSQLPSDRFSAVRPKGTNSTLKIQSAKQGDTATYLCASSQTGSSYEQYFGPGTRLTVL.